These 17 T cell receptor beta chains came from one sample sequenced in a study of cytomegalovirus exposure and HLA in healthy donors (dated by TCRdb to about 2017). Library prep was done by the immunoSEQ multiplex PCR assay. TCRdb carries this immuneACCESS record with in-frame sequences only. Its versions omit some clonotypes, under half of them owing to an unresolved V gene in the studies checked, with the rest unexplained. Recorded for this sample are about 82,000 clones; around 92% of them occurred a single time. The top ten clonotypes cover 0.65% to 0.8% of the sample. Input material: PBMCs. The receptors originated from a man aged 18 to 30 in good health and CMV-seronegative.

The chain's CDR3 is CASSRPLAGGRETQYF. The CDR3 region has the DNA TGTGCCAGCAGCCGTCCCCTAGCGGGGGGCCGGGAGACCCAGTACTTC. This chain joins TRBV13 and TRBJ2-5; 11 bases are shared with TRBD2. The CDR3 runs to 16 residues. Trimming removed 5 bases from V and 5 bases from J; junction bases left unmatched: 10. Germline lookup yields CDR1 PRHDT and CDR2 FYEKMQ (reference sequence).

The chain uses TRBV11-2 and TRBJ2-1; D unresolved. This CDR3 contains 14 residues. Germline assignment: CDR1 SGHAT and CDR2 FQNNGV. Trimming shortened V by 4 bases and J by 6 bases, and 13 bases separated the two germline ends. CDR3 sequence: CASSSTTSSNEQFF. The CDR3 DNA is TGTGCCAGCAGCTCCACTACTTCTAGCAATGAGCAGTTCTTC. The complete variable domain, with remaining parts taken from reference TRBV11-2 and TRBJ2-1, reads EAGVAQSPRYKIIEKRQSVAFWCNPISGHATLYWYQQILGQGPKLLIQFQNNGVVDDSQLPKDRFSAERLKGVDSTLKIQPAKLEDSAVYLCASSSTTSSNEQFFGPGTRLTVL.

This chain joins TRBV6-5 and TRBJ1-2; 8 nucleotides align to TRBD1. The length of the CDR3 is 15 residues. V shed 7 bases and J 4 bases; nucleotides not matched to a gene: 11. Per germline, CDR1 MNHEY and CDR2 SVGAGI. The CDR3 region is CASIPSRQGAYGYTF. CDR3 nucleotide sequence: TGTGCCAGCATCCCCTCGCGGCAGGGGGCCTATGGCTACACCTTC.

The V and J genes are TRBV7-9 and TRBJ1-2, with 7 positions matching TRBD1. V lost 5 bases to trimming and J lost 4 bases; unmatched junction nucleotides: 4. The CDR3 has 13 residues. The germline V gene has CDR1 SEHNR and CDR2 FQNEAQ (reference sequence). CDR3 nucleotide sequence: TGTGCCAGCAGCCTACAGGGGTCCTATGGCTACACCTTC. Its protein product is CASSLQGSYGYTF.

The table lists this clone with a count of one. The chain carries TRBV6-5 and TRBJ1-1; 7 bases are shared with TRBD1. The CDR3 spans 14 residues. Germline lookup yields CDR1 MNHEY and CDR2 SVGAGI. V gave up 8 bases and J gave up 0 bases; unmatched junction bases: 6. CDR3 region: CASGKTGLNTEAFF. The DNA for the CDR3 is TGTGCCAGCGGAAAGACAGGGTTGAACACTGAAGCTTTCTTT.

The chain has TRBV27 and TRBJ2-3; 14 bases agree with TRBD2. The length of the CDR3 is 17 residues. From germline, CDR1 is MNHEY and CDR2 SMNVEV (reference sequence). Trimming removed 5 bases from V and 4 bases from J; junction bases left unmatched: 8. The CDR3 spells CASSPPGLAGEPDTQYF. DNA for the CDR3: TGTGCCAGCAGTCCACCGGGACTAGCGGGAGAGCCAGATACGCAGTATTTT.

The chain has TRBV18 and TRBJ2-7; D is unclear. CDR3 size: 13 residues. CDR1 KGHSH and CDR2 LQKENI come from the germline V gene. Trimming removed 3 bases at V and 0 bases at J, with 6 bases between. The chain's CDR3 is CASSPGVSYEQYF. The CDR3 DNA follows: TGTGCCAGCTCACCGGGCGTCTCCTACGAGCAGTACTTC. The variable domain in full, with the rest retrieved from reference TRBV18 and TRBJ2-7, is NAGVMQNPRHLVRRRGQEARLRCSPMKGHSHVYWYRQLPEEGLKFMVYLQKENIIDESGMPKERFSAEFPKEGPSILRIQQVVRGDSAAYFCASSPGVSYEQYFGPGTRLTVT.

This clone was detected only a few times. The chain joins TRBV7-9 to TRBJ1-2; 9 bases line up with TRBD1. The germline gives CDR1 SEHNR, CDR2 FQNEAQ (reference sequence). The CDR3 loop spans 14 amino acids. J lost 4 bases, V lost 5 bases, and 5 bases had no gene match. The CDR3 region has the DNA TGTGCCAGCAGCGGACAGGGGCCCTTCTATGGCTACACCTTC. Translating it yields CASSGQGPFYGYTF.

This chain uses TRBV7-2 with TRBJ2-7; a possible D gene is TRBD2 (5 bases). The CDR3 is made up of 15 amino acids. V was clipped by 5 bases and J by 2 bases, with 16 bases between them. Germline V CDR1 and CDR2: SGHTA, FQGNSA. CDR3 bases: TGTGCCAGCAGCCCCCGATTTGAGCGGACCTACGAGCAGTACTTC. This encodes CASSPRFERTYEQYF.

The CDR3 DNA sequence: TGTGCCAGCAGCTCGACTAGCGGGAGGGCATCGTACGAGCAGTACTTC. Translation: CASSSTSGRASYEQYF. The J gene is TRBJ2-7, the V gene TRBV7-8; 14 positions match TRBD2. Germline CDR1 is SGHVS and CDR2 is FQNEAQ. J was trimmed by 4 bases and V by 4 bases; bases with no gene match: 6. CDR3 length equals 16 residues.

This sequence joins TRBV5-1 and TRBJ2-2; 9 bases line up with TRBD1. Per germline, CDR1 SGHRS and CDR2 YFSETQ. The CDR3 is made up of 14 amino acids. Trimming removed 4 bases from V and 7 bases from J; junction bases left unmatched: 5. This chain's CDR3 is CASSGDRAHGELFF. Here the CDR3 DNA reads TGCGCCAGCAGCGGGGACAGGGCCCACGGGGAGCTGTTTTTT.

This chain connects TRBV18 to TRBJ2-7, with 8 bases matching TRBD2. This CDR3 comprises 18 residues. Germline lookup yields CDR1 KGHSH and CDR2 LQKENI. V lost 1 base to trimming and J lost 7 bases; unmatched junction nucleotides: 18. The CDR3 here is CASSPQNLGTRPQGEQYF. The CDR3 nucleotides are TGTGCCAGCTCACCACAGAACCTAGGGACTAGGCCCCAAGGGGAGCAGTACTTC. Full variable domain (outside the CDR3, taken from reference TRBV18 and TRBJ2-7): NAGVMQNPRHLVRRRGQEARLRCSPMKGHSHVYWYRQLPEEGLKFMVYLQKENIIDESGMPKERFSAEFPKEGPSILRIQQVVRGDSAAYFCASSPQNLGTRPQGEQYFGPGTRLTVT.

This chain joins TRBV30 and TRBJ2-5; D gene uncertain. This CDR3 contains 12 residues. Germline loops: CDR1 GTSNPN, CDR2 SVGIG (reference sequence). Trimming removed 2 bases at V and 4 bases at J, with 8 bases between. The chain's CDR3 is CAWSFGGETQYF. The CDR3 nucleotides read TGTGCCTGGAGTTTTGGCGGAGAGACCCAGTACTTC. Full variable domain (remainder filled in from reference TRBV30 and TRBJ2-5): SQTIHQWPATLVQPVGSPLSLECTVEGTSNPNLYWYRQAAGRGLQLLFYSVGIGQISSEVPQNLSASRPQDRQFILSSKKLLLSDSGFYLCAWSFGGETQYFGPGTRLLVL.

This CDR3 is CASSWTSGNTGELFF. CDR3 nucleotides: TGTGCCAGCAGTTGGACTAGCGGGAACACCGGGGAGCTGTTTTTT. This chain joins TRBV27 and TRBJ2-2; 10 nucleotides agree with TRBD2. Germline CDR1 reads MNHEY; CDR2 reads SMNVEV (reference sequence). The CDR3 has 15 residues. After removal of 4 bases from V and 1 base from J, the junction contained 0 bases not matched to a gene.

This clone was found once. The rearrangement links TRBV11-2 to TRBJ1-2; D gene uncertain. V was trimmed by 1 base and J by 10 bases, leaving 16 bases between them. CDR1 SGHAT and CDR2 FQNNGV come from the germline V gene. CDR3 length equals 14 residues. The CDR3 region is CASSLGESHGPYTF. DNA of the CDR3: TGTGCCAGCAGCTTAGGGGAGTCCCATGGCCCCTACACCTTC.

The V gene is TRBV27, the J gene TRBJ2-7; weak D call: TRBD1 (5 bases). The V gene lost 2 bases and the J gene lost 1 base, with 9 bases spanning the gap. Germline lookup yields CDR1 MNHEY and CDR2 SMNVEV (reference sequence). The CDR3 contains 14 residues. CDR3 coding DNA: TGTGCCAGCAGTTTAAAGAAGGGGTCCTACGAGCAGTACTTC. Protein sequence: CASSLKKGSYEQYF.

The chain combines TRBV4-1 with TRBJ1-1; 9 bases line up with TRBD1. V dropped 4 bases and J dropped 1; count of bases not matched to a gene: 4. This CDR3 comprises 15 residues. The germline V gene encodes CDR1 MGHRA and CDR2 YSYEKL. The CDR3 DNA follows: TGCGCCAGCAGCCCACAGGGGGCGCAGAACACTGAAGCTTTCTTT. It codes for CASSPQGAQNTEAFF.